The rows below give T cell receptor beta chains drawn from one sample of a study of CD8 T cells in Susac syndrome. TCRdb re-analysed the immunoSEQ multiplex PCR reads in MiXCR, keeping a single row per CDR3 protein. Seen here are 95,000 to 150,000 distinct CDR3 sequences, 85% to 95% observed once, and the top ten hold approximately 0.3%. Source material: CD8+ T cells from PBMCs. The receptor set was obtained from a human donor with multiple sclerosis. CDR3s include the opening cysteine and the closing phenylalanine or tryptophan. A D gene is named only where the DNA matches it firmly. Size tells how often a clone was seen (once, few, many) or the class of an expanded clone, and some rows leave it out.

length: 13; V: TRBV27; size: .; J: TRBJ2-1; D: .; DNA: TGTGCCAGCAGTTTACTGGGAGTCAATGAGCAGTTCTTC; CDR3: CASSLLGVNEQFF
length: 15; V: TRBV6-1; size: .; J: TRBJ1-5; D: .; DNA: TGTGCCAGCAGTAACATGAGGGACAGCAATCAGCCCCAGCATTTT; CDR3: CASSNMRDSNQPQHF
length: 13; V: TRBV7-6; size: .; J: TRBJ1-2; D: TRBD1; DNA: TGTGCCAGCAGCCCGGGACAGTTCCTTGGCTACACCTTC; CDR3: CASSPGQFLGYTF
length: 15; V: TRBV11-3; size: .; J: TRBJ2-1; D: .; DNA: TGTGCCAGCAGCTCCGAACAACTAGGGGGGAAAGAGCAGTTCTTC; CDR3: CASSSEQLGGKEQFF
length: 15; V: TRBV6-5; size: .; J: TRBJ2-2; D: .; DNA: TGTGCCAGCAGCCCCTTCGACTGGGGCGGCGGGGAGCTGTTTTTT; CDR3: CASSPFDWGGGELFF
length: 19; V: TRBV11-2; size: .; J: TRBJ2-3; D: TRBD2; DNA: TGTGCCAGCAGCTTACGACTAGCGGGGGGCCTTCCTGCCACAGATACGCAGTATTTT; CDR3: CASSLRLAGGLPATDTQYF
length: 13; V: TRBV11-3; size: .; J: TRBJ2-3; D: .; DNA: TGTGCCAGCAGCTTGGACTTCCGAGATACGCAGTATTTT; CDR3: CASSLDFRDTQYF
length: 11; V: TRBV27; size: .; J: TRBJ2-1; D: .; DNA: TGTGCCAGCAGGCGCTCCGATGAGCAGTTCTTC; CDR3: CASRRSDEQFF
length: 15; V: TRBV2; size: .; J: TRBJ2-4; D: .; DNA: TGTGCCAGCAGTGGATCTCAGTTAGCCAAAAACATTCAGTACTTC; CDR3: CASSGSQLAKNIQYF
length: 16; V: TRBV5-6; size: .; J: TRBJ2-3; D: .; DNA: TGTGCCAGCAGCCACTGGGCCGGGGGAAACACAGATACGCAGTATTTT; CDR3: CASSHWAGGNTDTQYF
length: 14; V: TRBV7-3; size: .; J: TRBJ1-1; D: .; DNA: TGTGCCAGCAGCTTAACGGCAGGGCACACTGAAGCTTTCTTT; CDR3: CASSLTAGHTEAFF
length: 14; V: TRBV6-2/TRBV6-3; size: .; J: TRBJ2-7; D: .; DNA: TGTGCCAGCAGTTACGTGGGGGCCACCTACGAGCAGTACTTC; CDR3: CASSYVGATYEQYF
length: 14; V: TRBV7-9; size: .; J: TRBJ1-5; D: TRBD1; DNA: TGTGCCAGCAGCCAGGGGGCGTACAATCAGCCCCAGCATTTT; CDR3: CASSQGAYNQPQHF
length: 13; V: TRBV12-3/TRBV12-4; size: .; J: TRBJ1-1; D: .; DNA: TGTGCCAGCAGGGGGAAGGGGAGCACTGAAGCTTTCTTT; CDR3: CASRGKGSTEAFF
length: 13; V: TRBV5-6; size: .; J: TRBJ2-3; D: .; DNA: TGTGCCAGCCTGCGGTTGGGCACAGATACGCAGTATTTT; CDR3: CASLRLGTDTQYF
length: 14; V: TRBV7-8; size: .; J: TRBJ1-1; D: .; DNA: TGTGCCAGCAGCTTGGGGCGTCTGAACACTGAAGCTTTCTTT; CDR3: CASSLGRLNTEAFF
length: 17; V: TRBV7-2; size: .; J: TRBJ2-2; D: .; DNA: TGTGCCAGCAGCTTATATGGTCGCGGGCGAGGCACCGGGGAGCTGTTTTTT; CDR3: CASSLYGRGRGTGELFF
length: 15; V: TRBV11-2; size: .; J: TRBJ2-7; D: .; DNA: TGTGCCAGCAGCTTAATTGGAACCAGCTCCTACGAGCAGTACTTC; CDR3: CASSLIGTSSYEQYF
length: 15; V: TRBV28; size: once; J: TRBJ2-1; D: TRBD1; DNA: TGTGCCAGCAGTTTACGCCCGACAGGGCCCAATGAGCAGTTCTTC; CDR3: CASSLRPTGPNEQFF
length: 16; V: TRBV9; size: .; J: TRBJ2-3; D: TRBD2; DNA: TGTGCCAGCAGCGTAGGATCTAGCGGGGGCCCAGATACGCAGTATTTT; CDR3: CASSVGSSGGPDTQYF
length: 16; V: TRBV13; size: .; J: TRBJ2-5; D: .; DNA: TGTGCCAGCAGCTTAGGCCTAGGTGGGCCCAGGTGGACCCAGTACTTC; CDR3: CASSLGLGGPRWTQYF
length: 13; V: TRBV12-3/TRBV12-4; size: .; J: TRBJ2-1; D: .; DNA: TGTGCCAGCAGTTTTGTCTCAGGGCGGGAGCAGTTCTTC; CDR3: CASSFVSGREQFF
length: 13; V: TRBV21-1; size: .; J: TRBJ1-5; D: .; DNA: TGTGCCAGCATCCAGGAGGGGGGGCGGCCCCAGCATTTT; CDR3: CASIQEGGRPQHF
length: 16; V: TRBV24-1; size: once; J: TRBJ2-5; D: .; DNA: TGTGCCACCAGTGATTTGGGGGGCGTTGAGGGAGAGACCCAGTACTTC; CDR3: CATSDLGGVEGETQYF
length: 11; V: TRBV7-8; size: .; J: TRBJ2-3; D: .; DNA: TGTGCAGGGACGGCGGGCGGGAAGCAGTATTTT; CDR3: CAGTAGGKQYF
length: 11; V: TRBV30; size: .; J: TRBJ1-1; D: .; DNA: TGTGCCTGGAGCGCCGATCCTGAAGCTTTCTTT; CDR3: CAWSADPEAFF
length: 13; V: TRBV4-1; size: .; J: TRBJ1-5; D: TRBD1; DNA: TGCGCCAGCAGTCTGGGACAGACGCAGCCCCAGCATTTT; CDR3: CASSLGQTQPQHF
length: 13; V: TRBV6-4; size: .; J: TRBJ1-1; D: .; DNA: TGTGCCAGCAGGGGGGACGCCGGAGATGAAGCTTTCTTT; CDR3: CASRGDAGDEAFF
length: 16; V: TRBV3-1; size: .; J: TRBJ2-3; D: .; DNA: TGTGCCAGCAGCCAAGGCTCACAGGCATGGGCAGATACGCAGTATTTT; CDR3: CASSQGSQAWADTQYF
length: 14; V: TRBV20-1; size: .; J: TRBJ1-3; D: .; DNA: TGCAGTGCTACCAACAGGGATCTTGGAAACACCATATATTTT; CDR3: CSATNRDLGNTIYF
length: 15; V: TRBV2; size: .; J: TRBJ2-7; D: .; DNA: TGTGCCAGCAGTGTTCCGCGGGCCCAGAACTACGAGCAGTACTTC; CDR3: CASSVPRAQNYEQYF
length: 15; V: TRBV29-1; size: .; J: TRBJ2-2; D: .; DNA: TGCAGCGTTGACGTAGGGACCCCCAACACCGGGGAGCTGTTTTTT; CDR3: CSVDVGTPNTGELFF
length: 12; V: TRBV19; size: .; J: TRBJ1-2; D: .; DNA: TGTGCCCTAGGGGACGGGGACTATGGCTACACCTTC; CDR3: CALGDGDYGYTF
length: 14; V: TRBV19; size: .; J: TRBJ2-5; D: .; DNA: TGTGCCAGTAGTATCGGACACGGCCAAGAGACCCAGTACTTC; CDR3: CASSIGHGQETQYF
length: 12; V: TRBV19; size: .; J: TRBJ1-2; D: TRBD1; DNA: TGTGCCAGTGGGACAGGGGCAAGGGGCTACACCTTC; CDR3: CASGTGARGYTF
length: 14; V: TRBV27; size: .; J: TRBJ2-2; D: .; DNA: TGTGCCAGCACCCCGGGGGCGGCCACCGGGGAGCTGTTTTTT; CDR3: CASTPGAATGELFF
length: 14; V: TRBV24-1; size: .; J: TRBJ2-2; D: TRBD2; DNA: TGTGCCACCAGCGGGCGGGAGTCGATGGGGGAGCTGTTTTTT; CDR3: CATSGRESMGELFF
length: 14; V: TRBV4-2; size: once; J: TRBJ1-2; D: .; DNA: TGTGCCAGCAGCCAAGTGCTAGGGTTGGATGGCTACACCTTC; CDR3: CASSQVLGLDGYTF
length: 14; V: TRBV27; size: .; J: TRBJ1-2; D: TRBD1; DNA: TGTGCCAGCAGACCGCTACAGGGGAACTATGGCTACACCTTC; CDR3: CASRPLQGNYGYTF
length: 17; V: TRBV9; size: once; J: TRBJ2-3; D: .; DNA: TGTGCCAGCAGCGCCAGGACACCCCCTTCTAGCACAGATACGCAGTATTTT; CDR3: CASSARTPPSSTDTQYF
length: 15; V: TRBV7-9; size: once; J: TRBJ2-1; D: TRBD1; DNA: TGTGCCAGCAGCCCCCCGGGACAGATATACAATGAGCAGTTCTTC; CDR3: CASSPPGQIYNEQFF
length: 16; V: TRBV9; size: few; J: TRBJ2-2; D: .; DNA: TGTGCCAGCAGCGTAGGTGGGGTGGGGAACACCGGGGAGCTGTTTTTT; CDR3: CASSVGGVGNTGELFF
length: 14; V: TRBV5-1; size: .; J: TRBJ2-7; D: .; DNA: TGCGCCAGCACCCACCGTTACAGGGCGGACGAGCAGTACTTC; CDR3: CASTHRYRADEQYF
length: 17; V: TRBV12-3/TRBV12-4; size: .; J: TRBJ1-3; D: .; DNA: TGTGCCAGCAGTTTAGCGCTGCGTCCGATCTCTGGAAACACCATATATTTT; CDR3: CASSLALRPISGNTIYF
length: 13; V: TRBV12-3/TRBV12-4; size: .; J: TRBJ2-7; D: .; DNA: TGTGCCAGCAGTCCCTCAGGGAGCTACGAGCAGTACTTC; CDR3: CASSPSGSYEQYF
length: 16; V: TRBV29-1; size: .; J: TRBJ2-1; D: TRBD2; DNA: TGCAGCGTCCGCACTCCTAGCGGGAGGGAATACAATGAGCAGTTCTTC; CDR3: CSVRTPSGREYNEQFF
length: 14; V: TRBV7-9; size: .; J: TRBJ2-7; D: TRBD1; DNA: TGTGCCAGCAGCAGGCCCGGACAGGGCGGCGAGCAGTACTTC; CDR3: CASSRPGQGGEQYF
length: 17; V: TRBV13; size: few; J: TRBJ1-5; D: TRBD1; DNA: TGTGCCAGCAGCTTAGCCCGGACAGGGTCCGGTGGTCAGCCCCAGCATTTT; CDR3: CASSLARTGSGGQPQHF
length: 15; V: TRBV5-1; size: few; J: TRBJ1-5; D: .; DNA: TGCGCCAGCAGCTTGGAATCAAACCTCAATCAGCCCCAGCATTTT; CDR3: CASSLESNLNQPQHF
length: 14; V: TRBV4-1; size: .; J: TRBJ2-1; D: .; DNA: TGCGCCAGCAGCCAAGTTTCGGCCGACGATGAGCAGTTCTTC; CDR3: CASSQVSADDEQFF
length: 17; V: TRBV28; size: .; J: TRBJ1-3; D: .; DNA: TGTGCCAGCAGTTTTCCAGGGGATTGGCACTCTGGAAACACCATATATTTT; CDR3: CASSFPGDWHSGNTIYF
length: 16; V: TRBV3-1; size: .; J: TRBJ2-7; D: .; DNA: TGTGCCAGCAGCCAAGTAGGGGGGTTAACGGTTGACGAGCAGTACTTC; CDR3: CASSQVGGLTVDEQYF
length: 15; V: TRBV5-8; size: .; J: TRBJ1-5; D: .; DNA: TGTGCCAGCAGCTTGGTACAGGGCCCCAGGGGGCCCCAGCATTTT; CDR3: CASSLVQGPRGPQHF
length: 18; V: TRBV3-1; size: .; J: TRBJ1-2; D: .; DNA: TGTGCCAGCAGCCAAGGGGATCGATTGGCCAGGCCTAACTATGGCTACACCTTC; CDR3: CASSQGDRLARPNYGYTF
length: 18; V: TRBV28; size: once; J: TRBJ2-1; D: TRBD1; DNA: TGTGCCAGCAGTTCAGATCAGCCGGGACAGGTGGGCTACAATGAGCAGTTCTTC; CDR3: CASSSDQPGQVGYNEQFF
length: 15; V: TRBV11-3; size: .; J: TRBJ2-5; D: TRBD2; DNA: TGTGCCAGCGGGGGGACTAGCGGGGGTCGAGAGACCCAGTACTTC; CDR3: CASGGTSGGRETQYF
length: 15; V: TRBV12-3/TRBV12-4; size: .; J: TRBJ2-1; D: TRBD1; DNA: TGTGCCAGCAGTCAGGAATATTCACAGGGGAATGAGCAGTTCTTC; CDR3: CASSQEYSQGNEQFF
length: 16; V: TRBV6-1; size: .; J: TRBJ2-1; D: TRBD1; DNA: TGTGCCAGCAGTGAAGCCGGGACAGGGTACCACAATGAGCAGTTCTTC; CDR3: CASSEAGTGYHNEQFF
length: 14; V: TRBV4-1; size: few; J: TRBJ2-5; D: .; DNA: TGCGCCAGCCGGGACTTCCCGTACCAAGAGACCCAGTACTTC; CDR3: CASRDFPYQETQYF